The 23 T cell receptor beta chains given below trace back to one sample, sequenced in a study of Ad26.COV2.S vaccination and SARS-CoV-2 variants. TCRdb keeps only in-frame clones here, not all; method: immunoSEQ multiplex PCR. The sample lists around 400,000 clones; over 75% were seen once. This sample's treatment: 19 received Ad26.COV2.S at low or high dose, single or two shots; 5 received placebo; per-sample allocation not given. Specimens were obtained on day 63 following the first vaccine or placebo injection. Sequenced material: peripheral blood, taken in a trial of Ad26.COV2.S vaccine versus placebo. The receptors stem from a person aged 18-60 years who received the Ad26.COV2.S COVID-19 vaccine or a placebo.

The chain couples TRBV12-3 or TRBV12-4 to TRBJ2-4; D is possibly TRBD2 (5 bases). V dropped 6 bases and J dropped 6 bases, with 9 bases sitting between them. The CDR3 runs 12 residues. The CDR3 coding sequence is TGTGCCAGCAGGGAGCGGTCAAACATTCAGTACTTC. Its translation is CASRERSNIQYF.

The rearrangement joins TRBV30 to TRBJ1-1; 7 nucleotides align to TRBD1. The CDR3 is 13 residues long. Germline trimming cut 5 bases from V and 4 bases from J; bases unmatched to any gene: 7. Per germline, CDR1 GTSNPN and CDR2 SVGIG (reference sequence). The chain's CDR3 is CAWEGGFSTEAFF. As DNA, the CDR3 is TGTGCCTGGGAAGGGGGCTTTAGCACTGAAGCTTTCTTT.

V and J are TRBV19 and TRBJ2-7; D may correspond to TRBD1 or TRBD2 (5 bases each). There are 16 residues in the CDR3. Trimming took 9 bases from V and 3 from J, leaving 24 bases between them. Looked up from germline, CDR1 is LNHDA and CDR2 is SQIVND (reference sequence). The DNA for the CDR3 is TGTGCCAGCCGCAGGATGGGGGAATCCAATGACTACGAGCAGTACTTC. Its translation: CASRRMGESNDYEQYF. Supplemented by reference TRBV19 and TRBJ2-7, the full variable domain reads DGGITQSPKYLFRKEGQNVTLSCEQNLNHDAMYWYRQDPGQGLRLIYYSQIVNDFQKGDIAEGYSVSREKKESFPLTVTSAQKNPTAFYLCASRRMGESNDYEQYFGPGTRLTVT.

The chain uses TRBV6-5 and TRBJ1-5; D ambiguous. Germline V gene data show CDR1 as MNHEY and CDR2 as SVGAGI. V was shortened by 2 bases and J by 4 bases, with 6 bases between the two germline ends. The CDR3 is 13 residues long. DNA for the CDR3: TGTGCCAGCAGTTACCACTGGAATCAGCCCCAGCATTTT. The encoded protein is CASSYHWNQPQHF.

The V call is TRBV7-8, the J call TRBJ2-7; 7 nucleotides agree with TRBD2. The CDR3 loop spans 12 amino acids. CDR1 is SGHVS and CDR2 is FQNEAQ in the germline V gene. J gave up 5 bases and V 5 bases, and 3 bases lay outside the gene matches. CDR3 sequence: CASSPAGNEQYF. The CDR3 bases are TGTGCCAGCAGCCCAGCGGGGAACGAGCAGTACTTC.

There are a few counts of this clone. The limits of the CDR3 on the DNA are not certain, so only TCRdb's listed CDR3 is given. The J gene is TRBJ2-7, the V gene TRBV21-1; the table's D call, TRBD1, has no DNA check behind it. TRBV21-1 is a pseudogene locus. The CDR3 has 15 residues if both end residues are counted. The CDR3: CASFAIGTGNYEQYF.

V gene TRBV6-6 combines with J gene TRBJ2-1; 10 bases align to TRBD2. Germline lookup yields CDR1 MNHNY and CDR2 SVGAGI (reference sequence). The trim removed 6 bases at V and 4 bases at J, leaving 6 bases unmatched. The CDR3 has 15 residues. CDR3 sequence reads: CASSVQREGYNEQFF. The CDR3 DNA sequence: TGTGCCAGCAGCGTGCAGCGGGAGGGATACAATGAGCAGTTCTTC.

The chain is built from TRBV29-1 and TRBJ2-1, with 13 bases lining up with TRBD2. Germline CDR1 and CDR2: SQVTM and ANQGSEA. The CDR3 loop spans 15 amino acids. Germline trimming cut 8 bases from V and 8 bases from J; bases unmatched to any gene: 12. CDR3 DNA: TGCAGCCCATTGAAATGGACTAGCGGGAGATATGAGCAGTTCTTC. Translating gives CSPLKWTSGRYEQFF.

As for this clone: Additional DNA sequences in this sample encode the identical CDR3. The V call is TRBV6-6, the J call TRBJ1-3, with TRBD1 identical over 7 bases. J lost 1 base, V lost 0 bases, and 0 bases had no gene match. The CDR3 loop spans 15 amino acids. Germline lookup yields CDR1 MNHNY and CDR2 SVGAGI (reference sequence). In DNA form, the CDR3 reads TGTGCCAGCAGTTACTCGACAGGGTCTGGAAACACCATATATTTT. Protein sequence: CASSYSTGSGNTIYF.

The rearrangement joins TRBV30 to TRBJ2-3; 8 bases match TRBD2. Per the germline V gene, CDR1 is GTSNPN and CDR2 is SVGIG (reference sequence). Germline trimming cut 8 bases from V and 6 bases from J; bases unmatched to any gene: 13. The CDR3 runs to 14 residues. The CDR3 DNA follows: TGTGCCGGCCGGTTAGCGGGAACGGATGATACGCAGTATTTT. It specifies CAGRLAGTDDTQYF.

The J gene is TRBJ2-7, the V gene TRBV29-1, with D unresolved. The germline V gene encodes CDR1 SQVTM and CDR2 ANQGSEA. Deletions cut 4 bases from V and 0 bases from J, with 13 bases between. This CDR3 spans 14 amino acids. Here the CDR3 reads CSVGLASSSYEQYF. In DNA form, the CDR3 reads TGCAGCGTTGGCTTAGCCTCTAGCTCCTACGAGCAGTACTTC.

This clone was detected only once. Other DNA sequences within the sample encode an identical CDR3. The chain employs TRBV12-3 or TRBV12-4 and TRBJ2-7; D might be TRBD2 (5 bases). The CDR3 sequence is 12 residues long. Trimming pared 2 bases from V and 4 bases from J, leaving 6 bases between. The DNA of the CDR3 is TGTGCCAGCAGTTTAAGCGGTTACGAGCAGTACTTC. Translating it yields CASSLSGYEQYF.

V is TRBV20-1 and J is TRBJ2-3; D unresolved. Trimming pared 3 bases from V and 2 bases from J, leaving 12 bases between. Germline V gives CDR1 DFQATT, CDR2 SNEGSKA (reference sequence). The CDR3 is 14 residues long. CDR3 DNA: TGCAGTGCTAGTTCTCGGTCGCTCACAGATACGCAGTATTTT. Its translation is CSASSRSLTDTQYF.

The V and J genes are TRBV3-1 (or the pseudogene TRBV3-2) and TRBJ1-1; 7 positions match TRBD1. From germline, CDR1 is LGHDT and CDR2 YNNKEL (reference sequence). The ends lost 6 bases at V and 6 bases at J; junction bases unmatched: 7. The CDR3 contains 13 residues. CDR3 in DNA: TGTGCCAGCAGAGTTCAGGGGGAGCCTGAAGCTTTCTTT. Amino acids: CASRVQGEPEAFF.

CDR3 sequence reads: CASSESWGSGETQYF. The CDR3 region has the DNA TGTGCCAGCAGTGAATCATGGGGGAGCGGAGAGACCCAGTACTTC. V usage is TRBV25-1 and J usage is TRBJ2-5; D could derive from TRBD1 or TRBD2 (5 bases each). The germline V gene encodes CDR1 MGHDK and CDR2 SYGVNS. Between the trimmed V and J ends, which lost 1 base and 4 bases, there was a span of 13 bases. The length of the CDR3 is 15 residues. Supplemented by reference TRBV25-1 and TRBJ2-5, the full variable domain reads EADIYQTPRYLVIGTGKKITLECSQTMGHDKMYWYQQDPGMELHLIHYSYGVNSTEKGDLSSESTVSRIRTEHFPLTLESARPSHTSQYLCASSESWGSGETQYFGPGTRLLVL.

V gene TRBV6-2 or TRBV6-3 combines with J gene TRBJ2-1, with D perhaps being TRBD1 or TRBD2 (5 bases each). Deletions cut 4 bases from V and 5 bases from J, with 15 bases between. The CDR3 consists of 15 residues. CDR1 MNHEY and CDR2 SVGEGT come from the germline V gene. Here the CDR3 DNA reads TGTGCCAGCAGTTTCGAGGGGATTCTTAACAATGAGCAGTTCTTC. It codes for CASSFEGILNNEQFF.

The V gene is TRBV28, the J gene TRBJ1-4, with TRBD1 matching 7 bases. Trimming at V came to 4 bases and at J to 2 bases, leaving 1 base not matched to a gene. The CDR3 contains 14 residues. Germline V CDR1 and CDR2: MDHEN, SYDVKM. The CDR3 is CASSSGQTNEKLFF. In DNA, the CDR3 is TGTGCCAGCAGTTCGGGACAGACTAATGAAAAACTGTTTTTT.

This chain links TRBV19 with TRBJ1-1; no definite D call. CDR1 and CDR2 from the germline V gene are LNHDA and SQIVND (reference sequence). V lost 5 bases and J lost 3, with 13 bases in between. This CDR3 is built from 14 residues. The CDR3 coding sequence is TGTGCCAGTAGTCCACGGACGGGCTACACTGAAGCTTTCTTT. Amino acid sequence: CASSPRTGYTEAFF.

Worth noting for this clone: The same CDR3 arises from other DNA sequences in this sample as well. The V call is TRBV9, the J call TRBJ2-2, with D unresolved. The CDR3 is 14 amino acids. Trimming took 0 bases from V and 0 from J, leaving 3 bases between them. Germline CDR1 is SGDLS and CDR2 is YYNGEE. CDR3 nucleotide sequence: TGTGCCAGCAGCGTAGGACCGAACACCGGGGAGCTGTTTTTT. Translation gives CASSVGPNTGELFF.

This chain links TRBV29-1 with TRBJ2-7, with TRBD1 matching over 7 bases. V lost 5 bases and J lost 1; bases outside the gene matches: 5. CDR3 length: 13 residues. Germline values: CDR1 SQVTM, CDR2 ANQGSEA. CDR3: CSVLWDSSYEQYF. The CDR3 nucleotides read TGCAGCGTTCTCTGGGACAGTTCCTACGAGCAGTACTTC.

The V and J genes are TRBV9 and TRBJ2-1; D possibly corresponds to TRBD2 (5 bases). This CDR3 spans 16 amino acids. The V end lost 0 bases, the J end lost 0 bases, and 10 bases lay between the germline ends. In germline, CDR1 is SGDLS, CDR2 YYNGEE. The CDR3 nucleotides read TGTGCCAGCAGCGTAGGAGGGAGCAGCTCCTACAATGAGCAGTTCTTC. Translation: CASSVGGSSSYNEQFF.

V usage is TRBV14 and J usage is TRBJ2-7; the D gene is possibly TRBD1 (7 bases). The V gene lost 3 bases and the J gene lost 2 bases, with 11 bases spanning the gap. The CDR3 contains 14 residues. Germline V CDR1 and CDR2: SGHDN, FVKESK. The CDR3 reads CASSQEGTAYEQYF. The CDR3 region has the DNA TGTGCCAGCAGCCAGGAGGGGACAGCCTACGAGCAGTACTTC.

Turning to this clone: Because the CDR3's place on the DNA is in doubt, the DNA is left out and the CDR3 is given as listed by TCRdb. The genes are TRBV6-2 or TRBV6-3 and TRBJ2-3; TRBD2 is taken as the D call from the table, unchecked against the DNA. Germline V gene data show CDR1 as MNHEY and CDR2 as SVGEGT. A total of 18 residues make up the CDR3, ends included. The CDR3 loop reads CASSTSGLAGVRTDTQYF.